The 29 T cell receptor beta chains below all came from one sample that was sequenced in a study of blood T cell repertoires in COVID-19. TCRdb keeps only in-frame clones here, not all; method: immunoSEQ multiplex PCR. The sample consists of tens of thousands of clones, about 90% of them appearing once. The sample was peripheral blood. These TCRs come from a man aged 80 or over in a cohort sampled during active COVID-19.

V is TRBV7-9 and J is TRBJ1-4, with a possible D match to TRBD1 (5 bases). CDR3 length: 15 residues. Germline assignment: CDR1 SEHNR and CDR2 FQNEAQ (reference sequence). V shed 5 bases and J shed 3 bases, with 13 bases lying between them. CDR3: CASSPGGGANEKLFF. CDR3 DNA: TGTGCCAGCAGCCCCGGCGGGGGGGCTAATGAAAAACTGTTTTTT.

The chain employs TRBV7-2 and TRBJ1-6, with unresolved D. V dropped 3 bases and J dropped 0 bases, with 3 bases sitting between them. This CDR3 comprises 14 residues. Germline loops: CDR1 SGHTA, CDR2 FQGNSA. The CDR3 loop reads CASSFSSYNSPLHF. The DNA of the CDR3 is TGTGCCAGCAGCTTCAGCTCCTATAATTCACCCCTCCACTTT.

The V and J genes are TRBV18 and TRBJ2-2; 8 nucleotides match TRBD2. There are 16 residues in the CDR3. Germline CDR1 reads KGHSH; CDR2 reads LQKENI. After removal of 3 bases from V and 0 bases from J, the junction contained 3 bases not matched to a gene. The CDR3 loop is CASSPRAGANTGELFF. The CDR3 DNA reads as TGTGCCAGCTCACCTCGAGCGGGGGCGAACACCGGGGAGCTGTTTTTT.

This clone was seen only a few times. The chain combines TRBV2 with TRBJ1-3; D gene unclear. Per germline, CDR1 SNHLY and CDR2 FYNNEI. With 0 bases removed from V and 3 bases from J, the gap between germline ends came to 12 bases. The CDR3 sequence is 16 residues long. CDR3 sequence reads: CASSEALTTIGNTIYF. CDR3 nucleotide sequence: TGTGCCAGCAGTGAAGCGCTTACTACTATTGGAAACACCATATATTTT.

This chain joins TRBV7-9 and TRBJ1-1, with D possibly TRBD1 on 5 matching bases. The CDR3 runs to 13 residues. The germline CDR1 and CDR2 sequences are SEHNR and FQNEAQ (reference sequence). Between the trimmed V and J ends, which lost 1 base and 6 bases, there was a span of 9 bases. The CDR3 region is CASSLGAGSEAFF. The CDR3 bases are TGTGCCAGCAGCTTAGGGGCAGGGTCTGAAGCTTTCTTT.

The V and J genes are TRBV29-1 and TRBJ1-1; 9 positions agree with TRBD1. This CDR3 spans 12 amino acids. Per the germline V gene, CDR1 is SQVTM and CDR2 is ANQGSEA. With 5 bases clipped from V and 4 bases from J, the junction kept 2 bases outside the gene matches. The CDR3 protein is CSVWDRVTEAFF. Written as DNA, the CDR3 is TGCAGCGTTTGGGACAGGGTCACTGAAGCTTTCTTT.

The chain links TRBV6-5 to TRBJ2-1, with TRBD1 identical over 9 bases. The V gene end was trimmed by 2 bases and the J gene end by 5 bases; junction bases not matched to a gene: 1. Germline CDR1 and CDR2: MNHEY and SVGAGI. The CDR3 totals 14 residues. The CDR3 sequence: CASSYRTGDNEQFF. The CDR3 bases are TGTGCCAGCAGTTACCGGACAGGGGACAATGAGCAGTTCTTC.

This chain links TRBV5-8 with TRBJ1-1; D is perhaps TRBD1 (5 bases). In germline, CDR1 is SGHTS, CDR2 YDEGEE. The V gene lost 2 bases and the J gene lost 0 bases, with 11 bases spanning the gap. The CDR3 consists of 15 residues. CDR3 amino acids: CASSFSGPLNTEAFF. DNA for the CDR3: TGTGCCAGCAGCTTTTCAGGGCCTTTGAACACTGAAGCTTTCTTT.

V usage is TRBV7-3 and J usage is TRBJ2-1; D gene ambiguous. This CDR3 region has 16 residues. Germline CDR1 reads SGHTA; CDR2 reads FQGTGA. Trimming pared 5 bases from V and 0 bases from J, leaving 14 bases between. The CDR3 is CASSRLLSSSYNEQFF. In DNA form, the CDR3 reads TGTGCCAGCAGCCGACTCCTTTCTAGCTCCTACAATGAGCAGTTCTTC. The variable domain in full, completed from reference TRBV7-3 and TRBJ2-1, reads GAGVSQTPSNKVTEKGKYVELRCDPISGHTALYWYRQSLGQGPEFLIYFQGTGAADDSGLPNDRFFAVRPEGSVSTLKIQRTERGDSAVYLCASSRLLSSSYNEQFFGPGTRLTVL.

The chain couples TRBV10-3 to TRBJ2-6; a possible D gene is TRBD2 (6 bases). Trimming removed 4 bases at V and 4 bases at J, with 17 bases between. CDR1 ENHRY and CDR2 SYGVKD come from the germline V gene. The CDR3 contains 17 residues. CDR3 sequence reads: CAISAGARESGANVLTF. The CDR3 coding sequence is TGTGCCATCAGTGCGGGTGCCCGGGAGTCGGGGGCCAACGTCCTGACTTTC.

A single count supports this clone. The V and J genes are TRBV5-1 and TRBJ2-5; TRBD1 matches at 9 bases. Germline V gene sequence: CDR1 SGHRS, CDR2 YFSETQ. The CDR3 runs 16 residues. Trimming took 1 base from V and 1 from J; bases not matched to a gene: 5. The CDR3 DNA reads TGCGCCAGCAGCTTGCAGACGACAGGGGGCCAAGAGACCCAGTACTTC. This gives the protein CASSLQTTGGQETQYF.

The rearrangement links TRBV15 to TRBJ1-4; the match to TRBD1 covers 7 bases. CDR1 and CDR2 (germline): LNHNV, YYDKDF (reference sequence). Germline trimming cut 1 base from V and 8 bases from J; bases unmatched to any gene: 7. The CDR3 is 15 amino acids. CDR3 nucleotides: TGTGCCACCAGCAGAGGACAGGGAGTAGGGGAAAAACTGTTTTTT. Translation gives CATSRGQGVGEKLFF.

The CDR3 protein is CASSLDSGGGHNEQFF. CDR3 nucleotide sequence: TGTGCCAGCAGCTTAGATAGCGGGGGGGGGCACAATGAGCAGTTCTTC. The chain recombines TRBV7-2 with TRBJ2-1, with TRBD2 identical over 11 bases. There are 16 residues in the CDR3. Trimming took 1 base from V and 5 from J; bases not matched to a gene: 4. Looked up from germline, CDR1 is SGHTA and CDR2 is FQGNSA.

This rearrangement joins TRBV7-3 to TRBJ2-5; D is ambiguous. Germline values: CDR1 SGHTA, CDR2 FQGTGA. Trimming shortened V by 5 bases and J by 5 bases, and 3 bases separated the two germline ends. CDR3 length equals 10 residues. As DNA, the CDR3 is TGTGCCAGCAGCCAGGAGACCCAGTACTTC. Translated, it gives CASSQETQYF.

The CDR3, as DNA: TGTGCCAGCAGTCCAGGGGCCGCGGACATTCAGTACTTC. Encoded protein: CASSPGAADIQYF. The chain combines TRBV6-4 with TRBJ2-4, with D maybe TRBD1 (6 bases). There are 13 residues in the CDR3. Trimming removed 5 bases at V and 8 bases at J, with 13 bases between. The V gene's germline CDR1 is MRHNA and CDR2 SNTAGT.

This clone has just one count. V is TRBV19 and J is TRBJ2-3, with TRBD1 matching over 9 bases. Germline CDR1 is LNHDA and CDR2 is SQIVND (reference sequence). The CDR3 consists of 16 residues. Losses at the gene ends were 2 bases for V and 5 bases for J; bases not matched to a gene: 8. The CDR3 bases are TGTGCCAGTAGTATATTGGGGACAGGGTTACAAGATACGCAGTATTTT. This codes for CASSILGTGLQDTQYF.

Written as DNA, the CDR3 is TGTGCCAGCAGCGTAGGGGCATGGGGCACTAATGAAAAACTGTTTTTT. Its protein product is CASSVGAWGTNEKLFF. The rearrangement joins TRBV9 to TRBJ1-4, with a tentative D call TRBD1 (5 bases). Trimming left V 0 bases short and J 2 bases short, with 11 bases between. The CDR3 is 16 residues long. Germline V gene data show CDR1 as SGDLS and CDR2 as YYNGEE. The complete variable domain, with remaining parts taken from reference TRBV9 and TRBJ1-4, reads DSGVTQTPKHLITATGQRVTLRCSPRSGDLSVYWYQQSLDQGLQFLIQYYNGEERAKGNILERFSAQQFPDLHSELNLSSLELGDSALYFCASSVGAWGTNEKLFFGSGTQLSVL.

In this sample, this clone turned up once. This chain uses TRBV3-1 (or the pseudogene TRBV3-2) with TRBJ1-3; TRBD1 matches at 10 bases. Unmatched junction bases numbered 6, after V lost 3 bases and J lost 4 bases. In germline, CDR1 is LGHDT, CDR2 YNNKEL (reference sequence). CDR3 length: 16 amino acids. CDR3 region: CASSHRQGASGNTIYF. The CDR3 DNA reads TGTGCCAGCAGCCACAGACAGGGGGCGTCGGGAAACACCATATATTTT.

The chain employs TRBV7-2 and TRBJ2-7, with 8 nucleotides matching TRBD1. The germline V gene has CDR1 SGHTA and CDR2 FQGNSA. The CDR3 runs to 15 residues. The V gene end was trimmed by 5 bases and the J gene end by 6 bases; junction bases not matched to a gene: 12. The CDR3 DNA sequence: TGTGCCAGCAGCGTTACAGGGGGTGTGGGCCCCGAGCAGTACTTC. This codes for CASSVTGGVGPEQYF.

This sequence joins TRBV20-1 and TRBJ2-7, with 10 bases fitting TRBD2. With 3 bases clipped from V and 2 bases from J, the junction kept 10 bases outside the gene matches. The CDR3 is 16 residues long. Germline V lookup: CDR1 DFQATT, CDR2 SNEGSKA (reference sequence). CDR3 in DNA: TGCAGTGCTAGTCGGTCTAGCGGGGGTATTCCCTACGAGCAGTACTTC. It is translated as CSASRSSGGIPYEQYF.

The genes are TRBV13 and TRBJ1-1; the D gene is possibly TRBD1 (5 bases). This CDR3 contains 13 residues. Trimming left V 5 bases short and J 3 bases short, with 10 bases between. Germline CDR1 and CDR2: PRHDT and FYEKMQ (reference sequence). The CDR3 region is CASSPRGDTEAFF. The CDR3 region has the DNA TGTGCCAGCAGCCCACGGGGGGACACTGAAGCTTTCTTT.

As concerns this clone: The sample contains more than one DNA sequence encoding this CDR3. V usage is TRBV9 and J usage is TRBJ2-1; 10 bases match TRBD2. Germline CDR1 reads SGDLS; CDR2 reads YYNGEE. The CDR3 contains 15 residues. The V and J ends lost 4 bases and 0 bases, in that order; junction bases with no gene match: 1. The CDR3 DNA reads TGTGCCAGCAGCCCTAGCGGGAGCTCCTACAATGAGCAGTTCTTC. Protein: CASSPSGSSYNEQFF.

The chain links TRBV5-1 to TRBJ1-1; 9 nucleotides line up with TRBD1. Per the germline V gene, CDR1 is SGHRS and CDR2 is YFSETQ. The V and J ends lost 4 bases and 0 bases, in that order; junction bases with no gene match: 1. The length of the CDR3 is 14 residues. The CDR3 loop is CASSGTGMNTEAFF. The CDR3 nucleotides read TGCGCCAGCAGCGGGACAGGGATGAACACTGAAGCTTTCTTT. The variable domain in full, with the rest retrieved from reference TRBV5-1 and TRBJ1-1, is KAGVTQTPRYLIKTRGQQVTLSCSPISGHRSVSWYQQTPGQGLQFLFEYFSETQRNKGNFPGRFSGRQFSNSRSEMNVSTLELGDSALYLCASSGTGMNTEAFFGQGTRLTVV.

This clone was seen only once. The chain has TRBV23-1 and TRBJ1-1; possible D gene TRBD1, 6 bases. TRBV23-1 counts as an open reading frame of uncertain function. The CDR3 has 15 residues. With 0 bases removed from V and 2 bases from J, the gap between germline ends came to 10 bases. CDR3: CASSQSPGANTEAFF. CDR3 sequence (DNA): TGCGCCAGCAGTCAATCTCCAGGGGCAAACACTGAAGCTTTCTTT.

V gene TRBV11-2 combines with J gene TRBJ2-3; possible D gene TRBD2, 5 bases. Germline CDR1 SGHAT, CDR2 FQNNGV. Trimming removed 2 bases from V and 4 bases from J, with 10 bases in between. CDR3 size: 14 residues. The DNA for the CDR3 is TGTGCCAGCAGCTTATTCTCCGGGGCAGATACGCAGTATTTT. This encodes CASSLFSGADTQYF.

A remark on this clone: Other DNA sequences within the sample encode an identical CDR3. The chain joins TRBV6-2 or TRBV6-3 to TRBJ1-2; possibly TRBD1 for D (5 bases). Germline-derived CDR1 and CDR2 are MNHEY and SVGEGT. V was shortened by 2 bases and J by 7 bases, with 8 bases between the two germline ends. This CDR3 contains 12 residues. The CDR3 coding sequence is TGTGCCAGCAGTTACCGTAGGGGTGGCTACACCTTC. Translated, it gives CASSYRRGGYTF.

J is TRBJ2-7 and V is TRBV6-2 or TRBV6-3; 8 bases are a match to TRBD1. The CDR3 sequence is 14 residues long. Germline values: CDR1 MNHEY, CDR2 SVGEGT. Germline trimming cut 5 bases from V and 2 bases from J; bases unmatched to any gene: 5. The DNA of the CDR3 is TGTGCCAGCAGTGACCGGGACAGGCCCTACGAGCAGTACTTC. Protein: CASSDRDRPYEQYF.

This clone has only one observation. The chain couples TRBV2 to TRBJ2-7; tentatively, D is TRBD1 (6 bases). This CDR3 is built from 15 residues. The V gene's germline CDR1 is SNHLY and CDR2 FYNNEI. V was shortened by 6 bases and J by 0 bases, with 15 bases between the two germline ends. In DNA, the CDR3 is TGTGCCAGCAGGGTGACAGGAGACAGCTCCTACGAGCAGTACTTC. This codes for CASRVTGDSSYEQYF.

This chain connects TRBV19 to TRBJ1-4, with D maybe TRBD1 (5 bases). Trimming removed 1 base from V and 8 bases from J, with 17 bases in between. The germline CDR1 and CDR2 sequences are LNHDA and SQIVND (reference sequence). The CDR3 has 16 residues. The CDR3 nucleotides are TGTGCCAGTAGTATAGTATCTCCTGGACCAGGGGAAAAACTGTTTTTT. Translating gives CASSIVSPGPGEKLFF.